The sequence of this T cell receptor beta chain was determined in a study of radiotherapy plus CTLA-4 blockade in lung cancer. Study-level findings and limits: Some TCR clones had been derived from tumors. These clones expanded in peripheral blood after radiotherapy plus ipilimumab. Reports state that early shifts in blood T cell clones, with interferon-beta, best predicted response.

Method: immunoSEQ multiplex PCR; TCRdb's copy keeps in-frame clones and lacks some. The repertoire holds about 48,000 clones, with 70% to 90% as singletons. Chemo-refractory metastatic non-small-cell lung cancer patients underwent focal radiation alongside CTLA-4 blockade with ipilimumab. Trimming removed 5 bases at V and 3 bases at J, with 17 bases between. CDR1 and CDR2 (germline): SGHTA, FQGNSA. This CDR3 region has 15 residues. As for this clone: Its antigen is as yet unknown.

The sample consisted of peripheral blood, taken from a patient treated with radiotherapy plus ipilimumab. The receptor's source is a human donor with non-small cell lung cancer that progressed on radiotherapy plus ipilimumab. Some clones in this sample may be carry-over from other donors' samples. The chain has TRBV7-2 and TRBJ2-7, with D perhaps matching TRBD1 (5 bases). The CDR3 sequence: CASSPNNLRVYEQYF. Here the CDR3 DNA reads TGTGCCAGCAGCCCAAATAACCTCAGGGTCTACGAGCAGTACTTC.